The entry that follows covers one T cell receptor (beta chain) sequence. Its antigen is currently unknown. Each CDR3 protein is one row after TCRdb ran MiXCR on the reads. The sample yields approximately 100,000 distinct CDR3 sequences, under 50% seen once. Germline trimming cut 0 bases from V and 8 bases from J; bases unmatched to any gene: 4. The germline V gene has CDR1 SGHAT and CDR2 FQNNGV. CDR3 length: 15 residues. This entry is derived from a study of T cell repertoires in cytomegalovirus infection. Sequenced material: CD8+ T cells from cultured PBMCs, taken from culture after CMV antigen stimulation. The genes are TRBV11-2 and TRBJ2-1, with TRBD2 matching 10 bases. This sequence originates from a human donor in good health (CMV status not recorded). Some clones in this sample may be carry-over from other donors' samples. CDR3 sequence reads: CASSLELAGFDEQFF. In DNA, the CDR3 is TGTGCCAGCAGCTTAGAACTAGCGGGGTTCGATGAGCAGTTCTTC.